This TCR beta chain originates from a study of beta chain features in type 1 diabetes. Findings and limits, study-wide: The study left unresolved whether HLA type influences TCRB rearrangement. For patients, the naive, central memory and Treg TCRB repertoires appeared more alike than for healthy donors.

The whole isolated RNA underwent reverse transcription, so sequencing captured expressed TCRB transcripts. The average read count of naive, central memory and regulatory T cell samples was some 3.5 million. Profiling relied on immunoSEQ multiplex PCR, and the TCRdb table lists in-frame clones only, not all of them. The sample carries about 340,000 clones, 7.5% to 9% recorded once. Worth noting for this clone: Its antigen remains unidentified.

The CDR3 loop spans 13 amino acids. The ends were cut back, 1 base at V and 7 bases at J, with 8 bases in the middle. Germline loops: CDR1 SGHDT, CDR2 YYEEEE. The clonotype was recovered from a woman younger than 35 in good health. The V gene is TRBV5-6, the J gene TRBJ2-2; unclear D gene. The source material was central memory CD4+ T cells from blood. CDR3 sequence: CASSLSFGGELFF. CDR3 DNA sequence: TGTGCCAGCAGCTTGTCGTTCGGCGGGGAGCTGTTTTTT.